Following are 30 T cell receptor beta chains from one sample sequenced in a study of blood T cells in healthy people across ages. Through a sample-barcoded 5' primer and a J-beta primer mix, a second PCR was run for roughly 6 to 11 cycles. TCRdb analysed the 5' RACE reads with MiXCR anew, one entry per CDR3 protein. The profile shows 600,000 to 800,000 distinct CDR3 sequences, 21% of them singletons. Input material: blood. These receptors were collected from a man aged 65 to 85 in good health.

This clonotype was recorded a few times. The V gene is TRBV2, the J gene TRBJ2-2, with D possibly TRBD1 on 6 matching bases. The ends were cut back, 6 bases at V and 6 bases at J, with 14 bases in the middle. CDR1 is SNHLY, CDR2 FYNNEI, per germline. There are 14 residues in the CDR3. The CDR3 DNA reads TGTGCCAGCAGGGGGATGGGGGCCTCCGGGGAGCTGTTTTTT. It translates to CASRGMGASGELFF.

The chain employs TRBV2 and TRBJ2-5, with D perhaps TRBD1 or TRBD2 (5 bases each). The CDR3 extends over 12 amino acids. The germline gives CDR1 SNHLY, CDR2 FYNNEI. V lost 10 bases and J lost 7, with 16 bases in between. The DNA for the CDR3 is TGTGCCACCGGGACGGATTCGGGGACCCAGTACTTC. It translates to CATGTDSGTQYF.

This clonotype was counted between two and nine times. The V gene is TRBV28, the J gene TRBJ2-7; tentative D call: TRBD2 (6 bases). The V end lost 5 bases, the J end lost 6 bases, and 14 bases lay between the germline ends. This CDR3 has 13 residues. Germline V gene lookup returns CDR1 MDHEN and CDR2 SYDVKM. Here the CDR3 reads CASSPPGGTEQYF. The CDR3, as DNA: TGTGCCAGCAGTCCGCCTGGGGGGACCGAGCAGTACTTC.

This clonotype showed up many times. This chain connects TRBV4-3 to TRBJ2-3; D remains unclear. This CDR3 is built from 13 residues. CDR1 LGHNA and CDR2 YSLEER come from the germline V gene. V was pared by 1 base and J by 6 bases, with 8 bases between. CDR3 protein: CASSQGRRDTQYF. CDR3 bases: TGCGCCAGCAGCCAAGGTCGGCGGGATACGCAGTATTTT.

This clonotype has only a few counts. The CDR3 reads CASRPGGSAKNIQYF. The CDR3 region has the DNA TGTGCCAGCAGACCCGGGGGATCAGCCAAAAACATTCAGTACTTC. The gene calls are TRBV6-1 and TRBJ2-4; a possible D gene is TRBD2 (6 bases). With 6 bases removed from V and 0 bases from J, the gap between germline ends came to 12 bases. This CDR3 has 15 amino acids. Germline values: CDR1 MNHNS, CDR2 SASEGT.

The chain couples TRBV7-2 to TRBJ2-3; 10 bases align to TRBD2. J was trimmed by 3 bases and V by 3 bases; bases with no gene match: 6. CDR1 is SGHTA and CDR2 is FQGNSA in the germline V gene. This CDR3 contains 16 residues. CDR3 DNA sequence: TGTGCCAGCAGCTTGGCTAGCGGGAGTCGGACAGATACGCAGTATTTT. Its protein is CASSLASGSRTDTQYF.

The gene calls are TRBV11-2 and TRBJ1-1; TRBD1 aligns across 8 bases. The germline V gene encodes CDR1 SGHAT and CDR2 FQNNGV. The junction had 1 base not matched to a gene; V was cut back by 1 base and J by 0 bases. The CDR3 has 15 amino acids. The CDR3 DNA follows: TGTGCCAGCAGCTTAGGGACAGGGATGAACACTGAAGCTTTCTTT. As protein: CASSLGTGMNTEAFF.

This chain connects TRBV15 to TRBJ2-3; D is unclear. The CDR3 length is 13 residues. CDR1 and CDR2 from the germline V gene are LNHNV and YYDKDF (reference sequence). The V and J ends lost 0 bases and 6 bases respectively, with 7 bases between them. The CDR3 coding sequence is TGTGCCACCAGCAGAGATTCAAGGGATACGCAGTATTTT. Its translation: CATSRDSRDTQYF.

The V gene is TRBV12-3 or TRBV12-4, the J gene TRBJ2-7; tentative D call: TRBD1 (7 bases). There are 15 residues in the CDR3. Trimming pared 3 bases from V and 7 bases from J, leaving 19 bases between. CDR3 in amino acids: CASSFTIRTGGEQYF. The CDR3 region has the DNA TGTGCCAGCAGTTTCACCATCCGGACAGGAGGGGAGCAGTACTTC.

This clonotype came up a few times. The DNA for the CDR3 is TGTGCCAGCAGTCGACCGACAGGACTAGAAGCTTTCTTT. Residues: CASSRPTGLEAFF. This chain uses TRBV6-5 with TRBJ1-1; a possible D gene is TRBD1 (6 bases). The germline V gene has CDR1 MNHEY and CDR2 SVGAGI. V lost 5 bases to trimming and J lost 8 bases, with 15 bases between them. This CDR3 region has 13 residues.

The CDR3 nucleotides are TGTGCCAGCAGCCAAGCCCGAGCGGGAGGTGAGCAGTACTTC. The encoded protein is CASSQARAGGEQYF. This chain joins TRBV3-1 and TRBJ2-7; 9 bases line up with TRBD2. This CDR3 region has 14 residues. V was clipped by 1 base and J by 7 bases; unmatched bases: 5. From germline, CDR1 is LGHDT and CDR2 YNNKEL (reference sequence).

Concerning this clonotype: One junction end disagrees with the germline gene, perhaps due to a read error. CDR3 protein: CARSYLQGTKNIQYF. For the CDR3, the DNA is TGTGCCCGCAGTTACTTACAGGGGACCAAAAACATTCAGTACTTC. The chain recombines TRBV6-2 or TRBV6-3 with TRBJ2-4, with 7 bases matching TRBD1. Germline values: CDR1 MNHEY, CDR2 SVGEGT. The CDR3 sequence is 15 residues long.

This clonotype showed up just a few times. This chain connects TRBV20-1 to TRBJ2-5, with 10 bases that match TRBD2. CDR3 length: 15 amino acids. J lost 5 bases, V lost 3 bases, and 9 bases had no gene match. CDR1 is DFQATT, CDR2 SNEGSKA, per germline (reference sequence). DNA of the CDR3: TGCAGTGCTAGTTTGGGGACTAGCGCCGCTGAGACCCAGTACTTC. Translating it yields CSASLGTSAAETQYF.

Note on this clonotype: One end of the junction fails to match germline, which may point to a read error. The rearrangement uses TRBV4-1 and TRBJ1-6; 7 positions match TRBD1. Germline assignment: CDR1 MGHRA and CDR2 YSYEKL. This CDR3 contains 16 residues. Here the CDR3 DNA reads TGCGCCAGCAGCCCCCGGACCGGGACAGAAAATTCACCCCCCCACTTT. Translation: CASSPRTGTENSPPHF.

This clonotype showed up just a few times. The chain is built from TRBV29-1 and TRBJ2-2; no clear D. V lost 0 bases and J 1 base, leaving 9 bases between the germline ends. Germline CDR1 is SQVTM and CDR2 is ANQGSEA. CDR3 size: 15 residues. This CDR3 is CSVEDLGENTGELFF. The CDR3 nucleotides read TGCAGCGTTGAAGATCTTGGAGAGAACACCGGGGAGCTGTTTTTT.

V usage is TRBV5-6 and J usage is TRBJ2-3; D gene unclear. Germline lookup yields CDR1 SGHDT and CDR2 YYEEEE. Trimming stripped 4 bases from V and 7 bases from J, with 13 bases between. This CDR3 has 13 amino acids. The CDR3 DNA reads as TGTGCCAGCAGCCAACCTAACGAGTATACGCAGTATTTT. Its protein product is CASSQPNEYTQYF.

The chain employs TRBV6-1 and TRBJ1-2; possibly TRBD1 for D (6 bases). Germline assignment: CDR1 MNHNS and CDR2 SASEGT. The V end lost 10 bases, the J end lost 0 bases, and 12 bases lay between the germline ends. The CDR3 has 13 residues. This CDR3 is CANGRGTNYGYTF. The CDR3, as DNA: TGTGCCAATGGAAGGGGGACTAACTATGGCTACACCTTC.

In nucleotides, the CDR3 is TGCGCCAGCAGCCTAAGGACAGCTAACTACGAGCAGTACTTC. It specifies CASSLRTANYEQYF. This rearrangement joins TRBV5-1 to TRBJ2-5, with TRBD1 as a possible D gene (6 bases). TRBJ2-7 explains the end of the DNA better; the J call may be wrong. CDR3 size: 14 residues. Germline CDR1 is SGHRS and CDR2 is YFSETQ.

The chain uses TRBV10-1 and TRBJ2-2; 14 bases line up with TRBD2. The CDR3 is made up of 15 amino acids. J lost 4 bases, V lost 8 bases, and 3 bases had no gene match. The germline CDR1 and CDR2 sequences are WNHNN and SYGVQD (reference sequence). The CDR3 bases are TGCGCCAGCTCGGGACTAGCGGGAGCCACCGGGGAGCTGTTTTTT. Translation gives CASSGLAGATGELFF.

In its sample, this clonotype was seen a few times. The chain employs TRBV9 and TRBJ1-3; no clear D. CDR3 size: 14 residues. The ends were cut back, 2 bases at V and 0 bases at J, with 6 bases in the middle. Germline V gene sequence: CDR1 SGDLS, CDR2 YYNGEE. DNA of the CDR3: TGTGCCAGCAGCGTGCAGGCCTCTGGAAACACCATATATTTT. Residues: CASSVQASGNTIYF.

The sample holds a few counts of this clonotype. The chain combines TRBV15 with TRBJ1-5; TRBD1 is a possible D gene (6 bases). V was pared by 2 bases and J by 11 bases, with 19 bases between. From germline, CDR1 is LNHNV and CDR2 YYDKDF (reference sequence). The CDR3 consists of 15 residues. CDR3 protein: CATSRIDSAGQSQHF. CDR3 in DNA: TGTGCCACCAGCAGAATTGACAGCGCCGGACAGTCCCAGCATTTT.

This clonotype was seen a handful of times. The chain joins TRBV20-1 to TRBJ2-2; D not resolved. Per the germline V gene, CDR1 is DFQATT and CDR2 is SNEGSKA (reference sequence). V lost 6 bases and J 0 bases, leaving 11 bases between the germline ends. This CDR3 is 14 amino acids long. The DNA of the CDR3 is TGCAGTGCCCGAGCAGGATCGAACACCGGGGAGCTGTTTTTT. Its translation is CSARAGSNTGELFF.

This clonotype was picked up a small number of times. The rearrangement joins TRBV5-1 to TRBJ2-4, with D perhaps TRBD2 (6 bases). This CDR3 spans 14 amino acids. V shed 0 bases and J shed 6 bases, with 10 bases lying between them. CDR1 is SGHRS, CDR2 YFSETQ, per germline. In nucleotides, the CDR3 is TGCGCCAGCAGCTTGGAACGAGCGGGAAACATTCAGTACTTC. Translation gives CASSLERAGNIQYF.

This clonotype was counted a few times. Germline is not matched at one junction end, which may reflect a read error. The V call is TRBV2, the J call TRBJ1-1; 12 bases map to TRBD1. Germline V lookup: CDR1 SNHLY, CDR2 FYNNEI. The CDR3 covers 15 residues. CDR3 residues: CASRLLGQGAAEALF. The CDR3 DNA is TGTGCCAGCAGACTCCTGGGACAGGGGGCCGCTGAAGCTCTCTTT.

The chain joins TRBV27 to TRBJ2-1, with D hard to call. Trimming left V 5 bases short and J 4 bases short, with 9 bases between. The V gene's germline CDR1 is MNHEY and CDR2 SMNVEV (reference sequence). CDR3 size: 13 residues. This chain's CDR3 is CASSRYEYNEQFF. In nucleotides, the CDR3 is TGTGCCAGCAGTCGATATGAGTACAATGAGCAGTTCTTC.

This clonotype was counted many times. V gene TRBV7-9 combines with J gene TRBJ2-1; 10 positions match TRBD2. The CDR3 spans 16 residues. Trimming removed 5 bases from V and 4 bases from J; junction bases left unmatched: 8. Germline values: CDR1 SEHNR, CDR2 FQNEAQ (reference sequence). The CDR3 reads CASSPPTSGVYNEQFF. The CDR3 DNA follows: TGTGCCAGCAGCCCACCCACTAGCGGGGTATACAATGAGCAGTTCTTC.

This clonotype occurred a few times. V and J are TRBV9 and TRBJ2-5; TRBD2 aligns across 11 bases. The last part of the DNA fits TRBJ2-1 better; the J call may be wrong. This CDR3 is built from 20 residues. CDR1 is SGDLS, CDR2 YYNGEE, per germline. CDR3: CASSVEGGTSGSPIYNEQFF. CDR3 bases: TGTGCCAGCAGCGTAGAGGGGGGCACTAGCGGGAGTCCGATTTACAATGAGCAGTTCTTC.

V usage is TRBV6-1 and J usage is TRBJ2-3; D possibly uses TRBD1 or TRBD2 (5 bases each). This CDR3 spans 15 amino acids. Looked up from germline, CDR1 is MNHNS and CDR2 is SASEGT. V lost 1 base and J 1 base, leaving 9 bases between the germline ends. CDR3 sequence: CASSEGGIGTDTQYF. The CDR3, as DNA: TGTGCCAGCAGTGAAGGGGGGATAGGCACAGATACGCAGTATTTT.

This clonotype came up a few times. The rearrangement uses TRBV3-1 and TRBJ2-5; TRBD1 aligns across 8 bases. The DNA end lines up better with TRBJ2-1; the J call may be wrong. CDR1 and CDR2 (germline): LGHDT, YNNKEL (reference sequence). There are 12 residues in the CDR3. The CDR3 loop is CASSGQGLEQFF. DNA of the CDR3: TGTGCCAGCAGCGGACAGGGCCTCGAGCAGTTCTTC.

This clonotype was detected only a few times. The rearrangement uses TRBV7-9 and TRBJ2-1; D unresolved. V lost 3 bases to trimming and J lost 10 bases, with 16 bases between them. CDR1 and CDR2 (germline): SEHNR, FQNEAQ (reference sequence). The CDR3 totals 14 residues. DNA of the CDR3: TGTGCCAGCAGCTTGGAGACACCTAGGGTCGAGCAGTTCTTC. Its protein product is CASSLETPRVEQFF.